A selection of T cell receptor beta chains follows, all from one sample in a study of cytomegalovirus exposure and HLA in healthy donors. TCRdb keeps only in-frame clones here, not all; method: immunoSEQ multiplex PCR. The table includes tens of thousands of clones, around 76% detected once. Sequences were obtained from PBMCs. These receptors were taken from a male donor in good health and CMV-seropositive. Both conserved end residues are part of each CDR3. D genes are given only for firm matches. The listing skips clone size in some rows; elsewhere it reads once, few, many or a size class.

D gene | J gene | V gene | clone size | CDR3 DNA | CDR3 protein
. | TRBJ2-5 | TRBV14 | . | TGTGCCAGCAGCCGAAGGACAGTCTCGCCCCTGGGGCAGTACTTC | CASSRRTVSPLGQYF
TRBD2 | TRBJ2-3 | TRBV4-1 | . | TGCGCCAGCAGCTCTTACAAAAGCGGGGGGGCCTTTCTAACGCAGTATTTT | CASSSYKSGGAFLTQYF
. | TRBJ2-7 | TRBV21-1 | . | TGTGCCAGCAGCAAACATGTCAAGGGGTTGAGTTACGAGCAGTACTTC | CASSKHVKGLSYEQYF
TRBD1 | TRBJ1-1 | TRBV10-3 | few | TGTGCCATCAGCCCACAGGGGTATTCAGAAGCTTTCTTT | CAISPQGYSEAFF
. | TRBJ1-4 | TRBV2 | few | TGTGCCAGCAGTGACCTGGGGGCCGGGCTTAATGAAAAACTGTTTTTT | CASSDLGAGLNEKLFF
. | TRBJ2-7 | TRBV25-1 | . | TGTGCCAGCAGTGAAAGCCCAGGCATGTCCTCCTACGAGCAGTACTTC | CASSESPGMSSYEQYF
. | TRBJ2-5 | TRBV7-9 | . | TGTGCCAGCAGCGCCTCAGGGGGGCAAGAGACCCAGTACTTC | CASSASGGQETQYF
TRBD1 | TRBJ1-2 | TRBV19 | . | TGTGCCAGTAGCAATCCAAGGGGGCGCGACTATGGCTACACCTTC | CASSNPRGRDYGYTF
. | TRBJ2-7 | TRBV4-2 | few | TGTGCCAGCAGCCAAGACTTAGCCGAGCAGTACTTC | CASSQDLAEQYF
TRBD2 | TRBJ2-5 | TRBV5-1 | . | TGCGCCAGCAGCTTGGGTGTACGGGAGGGATCCGAGACCCAGTACTTC | CASSLGVREGSETQYF
TRBD2 | TRBJ2-3 | TRBV6-1 | . | TGTGCCATTCAAGCGGGGGGGCACACAGATACGCAGTATTTT | CAIQAGGHTDTQYF
TRBD1 | TRBJ1-1 | TRBV10-3 | . | TGTGCCATTGGGGATCGACAGGGGAGTACTGAAGCTTTCTTT | CAIGDRQGSTEAFF
TRBD2 | TRBJ2-1 | TRBV19 | . | TGTGCCAGTAGTATGTTAGCGGGAGGATTATATGAGCAGTTCTTC | CASSMLAGGLYEQFF
TRBD2 | TRBJ2-1 | TRBV7-9 | . | TGTTCCAGCTCCTTTCTTCGGGAGGGAGCGGACAATGAGCAGTTCTTC | CSSSFLREGADNEQFF
TRBD1 | TRBJ1-4 | TRBV4-3 | . | TGCGCCAGCAGCACCCAGGACAGGGCTGAAAAACTGTTTTTT | CASSTQDRAEKLFF
. | TRBJ2-5 | TRBV21-1 | once | TGTGCCAGGAGGGAGACAGGGGTCCTCCTTCAGTACTTC | CARRETGVLLQYF
. | TRBJ2-5 | TRBV5-1 | . | TGCGCCAGCACTCCAGAGCTGGGCCAGGAGACCCAGTACTTC | CASTPELGQETQYF
TRBD2 | TRBJ2-3 | TRBV9 | . | TGTGCCAGCAGCTCTACAGGGACTAGCGGTCCCCCGGATACGCAGTATTTT | CASSSTGTSGPPDTQYF
. | TRBJ1-5 | TRBV27 | . | TGTGCCAGCAGCAATAGCAATCAGCCCCAGCATTTT | CASSNSNQPQHF
TRBD2 | TRBJ2-2 | TRBV5-1 | . | TGCGCCAGCAGCTTAAGCGGGGGGCACGGCACCGGGGAGCTGTTTTTT | CASSLSGGHGTGELFF
TRBD2 | TRBJ2-5 | TRBV2 | . | TGTGCCAGCAGGGGACTAGCGGGGGGACGGAGGGAGACCCAGTACTTC | CASRGLAGGRRETQYF
TRBD1 | TRBJ1-5 | TRBV5-1 | . | TGCGCCAGCAGCTGGACAGGGGAGAATCAGCCCCAGCATTTT | CASSWTGENQPQHF
TRBD2 | TRBJ2-1 | TRBV7-9 | . | TGTGCCAGCAGCCTGAGAGGAGCGGGGCAATACAATGAGCAGTTCTTC | CASSLRGAGQYNEQFF
TRBD2 | TRBJ2-1 | TRBV10-3 | few | TGTGCCACCCGGGGGGGCAAGTATGAGCAGTTCTTC | CATRGGKYEQFF
. | TRBJ2-2 | TRBV7-9 | once | TGTGCCAGCAGCCCGCGACTAGAGGCCGGGGAGCTGTTTTTT | CASSPRLEAGELFF
. | TRBJ1-2 | TRBV7-8 | . | TGTGCCAGCAGCCCCCTGGTAGGAGGGTTTGTAGGTTACACCTTC | CASSPLVGGFVGYTF
. | TRBJ1-5 | TRBV27 | . | TGTGCCAGCAGTTTGGGAGGAGAGAATCAGCCCCAGCATTTT | CASSLGGENQPQHF
TRBD1 | TRBJ2-7 | TRBV4-2 | . | TGTGCCAGCAGCCAACAGACCGGGACAGCCTACGAGCAGTACTTC | CASSQQTGTAYEQYF
. | TRBJ2-3 | TRBV9 | . | TGTGCCAGCAGCGGCGGGACCACAGATACGCAGTATTTT | CASSGGTTDTQYF
TRBD1 | TRBJ1-5 | TRBV7-8 | . | TGTGCCAGCAGCTTAGCGCAGGGGGAGCAGCCCCAGCATTTT | CASSLAQGEQPQHF
. | TRBJ2-3 | TRBV29-1 | once | TGCAGCGTTGAGGCAGCGAGCACAGATACGCAGTATTTT | CSVEAASTDTQYF
. | TRBJ1-1 | TRBV5-1 | once | TGCGCCAGCAGCTTGGTAGGACAGATGAACACTGAAGCTTTCTTT | CASSLVGQMNTEAFF
TRBD2 | TRBJ2-5 | TRBV18 | . | TGTGCCAGCTCACCCGGACTAGCGGGAGACGTGGAGACCCAGTACTTC | CASSPGLAGDVETQYF
TRBD2 | TRBJ2-3 | TRBV5-1 | . | TGCGCCAGCAGCTTATCAAGCGGGACGAGCTGGACAGATACGCAGTATTTT | CASSLSSGTSWTDTQYF
TRBD1 | TRBJ2-3 | TRBV5-1 | few | TGCGCCAGCAGCCCGACAGGGCCGGCAGATACGCAGTATTTT | CASSPTGPADTQYF
TRBD1 | TRBJ2-7 | TRBV11-2 | . | TGTGCCAGCAGGAAACCCGGGACAGAGCTCTACGAGCAGTACTTC | CASRKPGTELYEQYF
. | TRBJ2-2 | TRBV9 | . | TGTGCCAGCAGCGTAGAACAAGTGGCCGGGGGGCTGTTTTTT | CASSVEQVAGGLFF
. | TRBJ1-2 | TRBV6-5 | few | TGTGCCAGCAGTTACTCGAGGGAAGCTCATGGCTACACCTTC | CASSYSREAHGYTF
. | TRBJ2-5 | TRBV19 | once | TGTGCCAGTAGGCCTCTCCGGACAGATAAAGAGACCCAGTACTTC | CASRPLRTDKETQYF
. | TRBJ2-5 | TRBV6-5 | . | TGTGCCAGCAGAGTAACCGGGAATGCGGAGACCCAGTACTTC | CASRVTGNAETQYF
TRBD1 | TRBJ1-6 | TRBV6-4 | . | TGTGCCAGCAGTATGGACAGGGGATCTTCACCCCTCCACTTT | CASSMDRGSSPLHF
TRBD2 | TRBJ2-7 | TRBV28 | . | TGTGCCAGCAGTAGACTAGCTGCTGAGCAGTACTTC | CASSRLAAEQYF
. | TRBJ2-7 | TRBV5-4 | . | TGTGCCAGCAGCTCACAAAACACAGGGAACGAGCAGTACTTC | CASSSQNTGNEQYF
TRBD1 | TRBJ2-7 | TRBV5-1 | . | TGCGCCAGCAGCGTGACGTGGGACAGGGGCCCCGAGCAGTACTTC | CASSVTWDRGPEQYF
TRBD1 | TRBJ1-5 | TRBV28 | . | TGTGCCAGCAGAGACCGGGACAGGTCGTATAGCAATCAGCCCCAGCATTTT | CASRDRDRSYSNQPQHF
TRBD1 | TRBJ1-4 | TRBV7-2 | . | TGTGCCAGCAGCTTAGCGCGACAGGGTAATGAAAAACTGTTTTTT | CASSLARQGNEKLFF
. | TRBJ1-1 | TRBV19 | once | TGTGCCAGTAGTATAGCCGTGAACACTGAAGCTTTCTTT | CASSIAVNTEAFF